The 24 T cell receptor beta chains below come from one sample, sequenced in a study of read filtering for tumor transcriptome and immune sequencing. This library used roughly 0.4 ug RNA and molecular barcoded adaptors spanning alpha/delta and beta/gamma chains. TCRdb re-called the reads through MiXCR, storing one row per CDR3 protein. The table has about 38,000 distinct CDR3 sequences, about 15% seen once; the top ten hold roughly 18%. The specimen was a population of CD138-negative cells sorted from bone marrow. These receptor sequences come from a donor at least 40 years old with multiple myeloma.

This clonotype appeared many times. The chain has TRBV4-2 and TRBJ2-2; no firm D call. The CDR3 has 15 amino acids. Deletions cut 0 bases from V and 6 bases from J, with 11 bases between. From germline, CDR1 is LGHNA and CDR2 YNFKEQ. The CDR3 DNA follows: TGTGCCAGCAGCCAAGATAAGAGTTCCTCCGGGGAGCTGTTTTTT. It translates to CASSQDKSSSGELFF.

In DNA, the CDR3 is TGCAGTGCTAGAGTAGGGTCTAATGAGCAGTTCTTC. Protein product: CSARVGSNEQFF. The V call is TRBV20-1, the J call TRBJ2-1; D not resolved. Per germline, CDR1 DFQATT and CDR2 SNEGSKA (reference sequence). V lost 1 base and J 7 bases, leaving 8 bases between the germline ends. This CDR3 is 12 amino acids long.

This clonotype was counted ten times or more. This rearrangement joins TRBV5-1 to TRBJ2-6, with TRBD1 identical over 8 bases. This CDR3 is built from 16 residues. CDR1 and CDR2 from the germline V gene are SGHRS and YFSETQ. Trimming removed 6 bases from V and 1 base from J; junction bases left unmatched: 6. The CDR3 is CASTEQGVSGANVLTF. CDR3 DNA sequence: TGCGCCAGCACCGAACAGGGGGTATCTGGGGCCAACGTCCTGACTTTC.

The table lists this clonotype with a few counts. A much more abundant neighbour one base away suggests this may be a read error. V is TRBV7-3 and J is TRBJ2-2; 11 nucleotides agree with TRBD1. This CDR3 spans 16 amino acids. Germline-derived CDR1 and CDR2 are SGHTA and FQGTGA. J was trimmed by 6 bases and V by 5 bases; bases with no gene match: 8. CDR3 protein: CASSPFGTGGAGELFF. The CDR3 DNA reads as TGTGCCAGCAGCCCCTTTGGGACAGGGGGTGCCGGGGAGCTGTTTTTT.

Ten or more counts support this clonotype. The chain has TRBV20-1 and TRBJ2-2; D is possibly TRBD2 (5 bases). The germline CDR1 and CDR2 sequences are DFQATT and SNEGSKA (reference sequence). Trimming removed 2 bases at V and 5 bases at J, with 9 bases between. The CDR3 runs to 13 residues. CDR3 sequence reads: CSARPTGTGELFF. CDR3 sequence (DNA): TGCAGTGCTAGACCCACGGGAACCGGGGAGCTGTTTTTT.

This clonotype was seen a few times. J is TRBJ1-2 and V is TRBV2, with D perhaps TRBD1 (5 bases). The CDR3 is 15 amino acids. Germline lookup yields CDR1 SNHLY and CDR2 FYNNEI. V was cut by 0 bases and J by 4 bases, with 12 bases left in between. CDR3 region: CASSEAGQGPYGYTF. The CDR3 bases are TGTGCCAGCAGTGAAGCGGGGCAGGGCCCCTATGGCTACACCTTC.

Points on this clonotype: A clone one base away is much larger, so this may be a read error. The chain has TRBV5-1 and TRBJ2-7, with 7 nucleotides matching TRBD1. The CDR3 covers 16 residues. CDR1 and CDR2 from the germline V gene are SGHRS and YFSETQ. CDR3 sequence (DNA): TGCGCCAGCAGCTCGGGCCGAGGGGGCGGGTCCTACGAGCGGTACTTC. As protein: CASSSGRGGGSYERYF.

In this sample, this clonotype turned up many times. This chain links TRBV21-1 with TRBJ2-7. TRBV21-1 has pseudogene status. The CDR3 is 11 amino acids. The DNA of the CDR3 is TGTGCCAGCAACAGAGTTTACGAGCAGTACTTC. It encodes CASNRVYEQYF.

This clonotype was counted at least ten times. CDR3 in amino acids: CASSVLAGVTLSTDTQYF. The CDR3 DNA reads as TGTGCCAGCAGTGTTCTAGCGGGGGTTACTCTTAGCACAGATACGCAGTATTTT. The chain has TRBV12-3 or TRBV12-4 and TRBJ2-3, with TRBD2 matching 10 bases. This CDR3 has 18 amino acids. V was pared by 5 bases and J by 0 bases, with 11 bases of the junction left unmatched.

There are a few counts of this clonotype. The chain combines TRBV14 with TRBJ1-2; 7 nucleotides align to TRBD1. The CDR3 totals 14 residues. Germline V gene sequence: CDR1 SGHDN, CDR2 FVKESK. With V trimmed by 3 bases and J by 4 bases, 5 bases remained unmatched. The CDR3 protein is CASSHRQGPYGYTF. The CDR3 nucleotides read TGTGCCAGCAGCCATCGACAGGGTCCCTATGGCTACACCTTC. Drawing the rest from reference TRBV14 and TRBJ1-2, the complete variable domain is EAGVTQFPSHSVIEKGQTVTLRCDPISGHDNLYWYRRVMGKEIKFLLHFVKESKQDESGMPNNRFLAERTGGTYSTLKVQPAELEDSGVYFCASSHRQGPYGYTFGSGTRLTVV.

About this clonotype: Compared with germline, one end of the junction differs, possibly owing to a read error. The CDR3 DNA is TGTGCCAGCTCCCCACAGGGAGGCCGTGGCTATACCTTC. This translates into CASSPQGGRGYTF. The chain carries TRBV25-1 and TRBJ1-2, with D perhaps TRBD1 (6 bases). Germline CDR1 MGHDK, CDR2 SYGVNS. The length of the CDR3 is 13 residues.

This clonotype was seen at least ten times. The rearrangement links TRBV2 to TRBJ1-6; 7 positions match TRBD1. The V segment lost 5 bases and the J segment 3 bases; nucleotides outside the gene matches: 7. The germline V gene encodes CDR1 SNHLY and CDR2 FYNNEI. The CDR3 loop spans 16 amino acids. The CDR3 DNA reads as TGTGCCAGCAGTCAACTAAGACAGGGCTATAATTCACCCCTCCACTTT. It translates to CASSQLRQGYNSPLHF.

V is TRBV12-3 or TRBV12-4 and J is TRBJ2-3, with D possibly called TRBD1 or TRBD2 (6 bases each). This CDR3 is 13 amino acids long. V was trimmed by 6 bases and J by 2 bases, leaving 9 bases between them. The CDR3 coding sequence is TGTGCCAGCAGCCGGGGGCACACAGATACGCAGTATTTT. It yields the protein CASSRGHTDTQYF.

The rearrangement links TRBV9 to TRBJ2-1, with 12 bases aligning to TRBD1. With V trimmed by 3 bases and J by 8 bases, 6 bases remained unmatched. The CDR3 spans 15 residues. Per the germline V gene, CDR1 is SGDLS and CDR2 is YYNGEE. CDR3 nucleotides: TGTGCCAGCAGCGGCCGGGACAGGGGGCTCGATGAGCAGTTCTTC. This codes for CASSGRDRGLDEQFF.

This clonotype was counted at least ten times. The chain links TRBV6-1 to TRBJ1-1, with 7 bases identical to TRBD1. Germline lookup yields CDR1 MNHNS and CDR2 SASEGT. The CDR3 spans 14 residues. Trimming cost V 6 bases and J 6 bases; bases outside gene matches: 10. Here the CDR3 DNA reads TGTGCCAGCAGGGACAGGAATTCCACTCCTGAAGCTTTCTTT. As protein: CASRDRNSTPEAFF.

The CDR3 reads CASNHVRGLNTEAFF. CDR3 coding DNA: TGCGCCAGCAACCATGTCCGGGGTCTGAACACTGAAGCTTTCTTT. This chain uses TRBV4-1 with TRBJ1-1; D not certain. The germline CDR1 and CDR2 sequences are MGHRA and YSYEKL. The CDR3 covers 15 residues. The V and J ends lost 7 bases and 0 bases respectively, with 15 bases between them.

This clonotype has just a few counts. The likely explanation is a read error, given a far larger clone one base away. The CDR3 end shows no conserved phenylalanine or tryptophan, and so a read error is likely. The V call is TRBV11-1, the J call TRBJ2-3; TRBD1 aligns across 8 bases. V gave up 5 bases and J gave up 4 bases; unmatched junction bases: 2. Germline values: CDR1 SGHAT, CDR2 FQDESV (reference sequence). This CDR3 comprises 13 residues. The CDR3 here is CASSTDRADTQYL. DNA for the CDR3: TGTGCCAGCAGCACGGACAGGGCAGATACGCAGTATCTT.

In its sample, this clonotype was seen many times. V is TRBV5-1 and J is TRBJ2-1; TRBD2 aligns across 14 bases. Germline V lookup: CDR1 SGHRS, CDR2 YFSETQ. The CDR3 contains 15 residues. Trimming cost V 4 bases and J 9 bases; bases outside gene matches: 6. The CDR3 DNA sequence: TGCGCCAGCAGCCCGGGACTAGCGGGGGCGGGTGAGCAGTTCTTC. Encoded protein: CASSPGLAGAGEQFF.

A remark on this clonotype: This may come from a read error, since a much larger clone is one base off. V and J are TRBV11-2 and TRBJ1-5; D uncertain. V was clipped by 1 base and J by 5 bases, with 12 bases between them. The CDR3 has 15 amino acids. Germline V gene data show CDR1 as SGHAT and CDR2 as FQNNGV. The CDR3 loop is CASSLGLGRDQPQHF. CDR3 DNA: TGTGCCAGCAGCTTAGGGTTAGGGAGGGATCAGCCCCAGCATTTT.

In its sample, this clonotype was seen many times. CDR3 sequence: CASRDMSQVGELFF. The CDR3 nucleotides read TGTGCCAGCAGGGATATGAGCCAGGTCGGGGAGCTGTTTTTT. V gene TRBV19 combines with J gene TRBJ2-2, with D possibly matching TRBD1 (5 bases). V was cut by 9 bases and J by 7 bases, with 18 bases left in between. Germline V CDR1 and CDR2: LNHDA, SQIVND (reference sequence). CDR3 length: 14 amino acids.

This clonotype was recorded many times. The DNA for the CDR3 is TGCAGCGCTGGAGGAAGCTCCTACAATGAGCAGTTCTTC. Translating it yields CSAGGSSYNEQFF. The rearrangement joins TRBV29-1 to TRBJ2-1; D may be TRBD2 (5 bases). Germline V CDR1 and CDR2: SQVTM, ANQGSEA. The CDR3 consists of 13 residues. Trimming shortened V by 7 bases and J by 0 bases, and 10 bases separated the two germline ends.

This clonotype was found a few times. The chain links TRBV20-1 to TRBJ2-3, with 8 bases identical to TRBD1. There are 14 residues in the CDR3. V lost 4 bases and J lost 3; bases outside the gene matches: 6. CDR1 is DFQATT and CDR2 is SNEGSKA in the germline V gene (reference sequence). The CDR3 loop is CSATGQGRTDTQYF. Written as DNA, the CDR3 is TGCAGTGCTACCGGACAGGGTAGGACAGATACGCAGTATTTT.

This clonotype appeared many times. In DNA, the CDR3 is TGTGCCAGCAGCCTGGGGGTACTGAACACTGAAGCTTTCTTT. This sequence encodes CASSLGVLNTEAFF. The chain links TRBV12-3 or TRBV12-4 to TRBJ1-1; possible D gene TRBD1, 5 bases. The V gene lost 6 bases and the J gene lost 0 bases, with 11 bases spanning the gap. The CDR3 length is 14 residues.

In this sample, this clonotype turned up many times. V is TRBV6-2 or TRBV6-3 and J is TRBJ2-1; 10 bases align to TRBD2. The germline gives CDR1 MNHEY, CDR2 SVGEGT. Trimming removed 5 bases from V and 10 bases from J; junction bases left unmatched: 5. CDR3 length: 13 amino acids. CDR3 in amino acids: CASSQGTSAEQFF. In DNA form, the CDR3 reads TGTGCCAGCAGTCAGGGGACTAGCGCCGAGCAGTTCTTC.